The entry that follows covers one T cell receptor (beta chain) sequence. Sequenced by immunoSEQ multiplex PCR; TCRdb stores in-frame clones only, minus some. Found here are 50,000 to 55,000 clones, 88% of them singletons; the top ten hold 2% to 3%. The time point: peripheral blood 6 weeks after treatment start. The CDR3 consists of 14 residues. The V gene end was trimmed by 2 bases and the J gene end by 5 bases; junction bases not matched to a gene: 4. The germline V gene has CDR1 MNHEY and CDR2 SVGAGI. The sample comes from a study of PD-L1 blockade in urothelial cancer. Study as a whole: The analyses of blood took place 3 weeks (second dose) and 6 weeks after treatment start.

V and J are TRBV6-5 and TRBJ2-3; 7 bases map to TRBD1. This specimen consisted of PBMCs, obtained around atezolizumab (anti-PD-L1) treatment. The TCR was taken from a man aged 60 to 75 with urothelial cancer. For the CDR3, the DNA is TGTGCCAGCAGTTACGACAGGGCTAGAGATACGCAGTATTTT. Translating it yields CASSYDRARDTQYF.